These 8 T cell receptor beta chains were sequenced from one sample in a study of technical replicates of blood from a handful of donors. Assay: immunoSEQ multiplex PCR; the TCRdb copy retains only in-frame clones and omits some. The sample lists tens of thousands of clones; roughly 94% were seen once. The sequencing sample was made of T cells isolated from PBMCs. Receptors originate from a human donor in good health.

In its sample, this clone was seen once. The chain joins TRBV9 to TRBJ2-5; D uncertain. The CDR3 contains 13 residues. V dropped 1 base and J dropped 3 bases, with 7 bases sitting between them. The germline V gene encodes CDR1 SGDLS and CDR2 YYNGEE. This CDR3 reads CASSVYDKETQYF. The CDR3 DNA reads TGTGCCAGCAGCGTATACGACAAAGAGACCCAGTACTTC. The whole variable domain, filled in from reference TRBV9 and TRBJ2-5, reads DSGVTQTPKHLITATGQRVTLRCSPRSGDLSVYWYQQSLDQGLQFLIQYYNGEERAKGNILERFSAQQFPDLHSELNLSSLELGDSALYFCASSVYDKETQYFGPGTRLLVL.

The chain couples TRBV27 to TRBJ1-3, with 8 bases lining up with TRBD1. The junction had 1 base not matched to a gene; V was cut back by 4 bases and J by 2 bases. This CDR3 has 14 residues. Looked up from germline, CDR1 is MNHEY and CDR2 is SMNVEV (reference sequence). This CDR3 reads CASSSQGAGNTIYF. The CDR3 DNA follows: TGTGCCAGCAGTTCACAGGGGGCTGGAAACACCATATATTTT.

This rearrangement joins TRBV19 to TRBJ1-2, with TRBD1 identical over 12 bases. The CDR3 loop spans 18 amino acids. CDR1 LNHDA and CDR2 SQIVND come from the germline V gene (reference sequence). J gave up 2 bases and V 5 bases, and 12 bases lay outside the gene matches. CDR3 nucleotides: TGTGCCAGTAGTTGGAATCACCCGGGACAGGGGGCGAACTATGGCTACACCTTC. Translating it yields CASSWNHPGQGANYGYTF.

The V gene is TRBV5-6, the J gene TRBJ2-7, with 10 bases that match TRBD2. This CDR3 region has 15 residues. The germline gives CDR1 SGHDT, CDR2 YYEEEE. The trim removed 0 bases at V and 2 bases at J, leaving 2 bases unmatched. The CDR3 coding sequence is TGTGCCAGCAGCTTGGGGCTAGCGGGGGCCTACGAGCAGTACTTC. Protein product: CASSLGLAGAYEQYF.

The chain uses TRBV11-2 and TRBJ2-5; TRBD1 aligns across 9 bases. The CDR3 length is 15 residues. V lost 5 bases to trimming and J lost 5 bases; unmatched junction nucleotides: 9. Germline-derived CDR1 and CDR2 are SGHAT and FQNNGV. In nucleotides, the CDR3 is TGTGCCAGCAGCATAAGGGACAGGGTTTACGAGACCCAGTACTTC. It specifies CASSIRDRVYETQYF.

This chain links TRBV27 with TRBJ2-5, with a weak D call TRBD2 (7 bases). This CDR3 is 16 amino acids long. CDR1 MNHEY and CDR2 SMNVEV come from the germline V gene (reference sequence). Trimming shortened V by 9 bases and J by 3 bases, and 23 bases separated the two germline ends. CDR3 in DNA: TGTGCCAGTTTTGGGGGGCGGGGGTTAGAGAAAGAGACCCAGTACTTC. Translating gives CASFGGRGLEKETQYF.

V gene TRBV7-6 combines with J gene TRBJ2-1; TRBD2 matches 8 bases. Germline V gene lookup returns CDR1 SGHVS and CDR2 FNYEAQ. There are 15 residues in the CDR3. V lost 1 base, J lost 7 bases, and 6 bases stayed unmatched. CDR3 protein: CASSLDGRAGNEQFF. CDR3 bases: TGTGCCAGCAGCTTAGACGGGAGGGCCGGGAATGAGCAGTTCTTC.

The rearrangement joins TRBV15 to TRBJ2-7; maybe TRBD1 (6 bases). CDR1 and CDR2 (germline): LNHNV, YYDKDF (reference sequence). Trimming took 1 base from V and 1 from J, leaving 23 bases between them. This CDR3 region has 19 residues. In DNA, the CDR3 is TGTGCCACCAGCAGAGGTGGTCTTTTTAGGGGGATTGAATCCTACGAGCAGTACTTC. Translation gives CATSRGGLFRGIESYEQYF.